This T cell receptor beta chain appears in the sequencing data of a study of shared clonotypes between healthy human individuals. Profiling relied on immunoSEQ multiplex PCR, and the TCRdb table lists in-frame clones only, not all of them. This table has about 2,200,000 clones, about 92% appearing once. Only CD45RO-negative cells positively selected for CCR7 counted as naive CD8 cells, so terminally differentiated effector memory CD45RA+ cells were excluded. The sequencing input was naive CD8+ T cells from PBMCs. The receptor's source is a man younger than 30 in good health. Some clones in this sample may be carry-over from other donors' samples.

Here the CDR3 reads CASSFGTAEEQYF. In DNA, the CDR3 is TGTGCCAGCAGTTTTGGGACGGCCGAGGAGCAGTACTTC. This sequence joins TRBV27 and TRBJ2-7; either TRBD1 or TRBD2 may fit D (5 bases each). CDR3 length: 13 amino acids. V shed 3 bases and J shed 7 bases, with 13 bases lying between them. Looked up from germline, CDR1 is MNHEY and CDR2 is SMNVEV (reference sequence).